A single sample is the source of the 15 T cell receptor beta chains below, sequenced in a study of cytomegalovirus exposure and HLA in healthy donors. The study ran its PCR with 60 Vbeta and 13 Jbeta primers. The protocol was immunoSEQ multiplex PCR, while the TCRdb copy is restricted to in-frame clones and leaves out a portion. Here the sample spans approximately 160,000 clones, 84% being singletons. The sequenced material came from PBMCs. The receptors shown here come from a girl between 5 and 17 years old in good health and CMV-seropositive.

The V gene is TRBV25-1, the J gene TRBJ2-7; 10 nucleotides align to TRBD1. Losses at the gene ends were 8 bases for V and 7 bases for J; bases not matched to a gene: 11. Germline CDR1 is MGHDK and CDR2 is SYGVNS. This CDR3 contains 14 residues. The DNA of the CDR3 is TGTGCCAGCCGACAGACAGGGGGCGGTTGGGAGCAGTACTTC. Translation gives CASRQTGGGWEQYF.

V usage is TRBV5-6 and J usage is TRBJ2-3; unclear D gene. Deletions cut 4 bases from V and 0 bases from J, with 6 bases between. The CDR3 runs to 13 residues. Germline V CDR1 and CDR2: SGHDT, YYEEEE. The CDR3 sequence: CASSPKSTDTQYF. The CDR3 nucleotides read TGTGCCAGCAGCCCCAAAAGCACAGATACGCAGTATTTT.

The chain employs TRBV23-1 and TRBJ1-3, with D perhaps TRBD1 (5 bases). TRBV23-1 qualifies as an ORF whose function is uncertain. The CDR3 totals 12 residues. V was trimmed by 8 bases and J by 2 bases, leaving 7 bases between them. CDR3 bases: TGCGCCAGCGGCAGGGCTGGAAACACCATATATTTT. Translating it yields CASGRAGNTIYF.

The chain uses TRBV19 and TRBJ1-5; weak D call: TRBD1 (6 bases). Looked up from germline, CDR1 is LNHDA and CDR2 is SQIVND (reference sequence). Between the trimmed V and J ends, which lost 7 bases and 1 base, there was a span of 20 bases. CDR3 length: 17 residues. This chain's CDR3 is CASTPGVDNISNQPQHF. In DNA form, the CDR3 reads TGTGCCAGTACCCCAGGGGTGGATAATATCAGCAATCAGCCCCAGCATTTT.

The rearrangement links TRBV9 to TRBJ1-1; 8 bases are shared with TRBD1. Trimming at V came to 0 bases and at J to 3 bases, leaving 4 bases not matched to a gene. In germline, CDR1 is SGDLS, CDR2 YYNGEE. The CDR3 has 15 amino acids. In nucleotides, the CDR3 is TGTGCCAGCAGCGTAGCTCTACAGGGGGACACTGAAGCTTTCTTT. This sequence encodes CASSVALQGDTEAFF.

The rearrangement links TRBV5-1 to TRBJ1-1, with 7 bases matching TRBD1. The ends lost 4 bases at V and 4 bases at J; junction bases unmatched: 4. From germline, CDR1 is SGHRS and CDR2 YFSETQ. This CDR3 contains 13 residues. CDR3 loop: CASSVDRTTEAFF. In DNA form, the CDR3 reads TGCGCCAGCAGCGTGGACAGGACCACTGAAGCTTTCTTT.

In DNA, the CDR3 is TGTGCCAGCAGCTCGGGACAGGGGGGGGCAGATACGCAGTATTTT. It translates to CASSSGQGGADTQYF. The V call is TRBV7-9, the J call TRBJ2-3, with 11 bases matching TRBD1. Per germline, CDR1 SEHNR and CDR2 FQNEAQ (reference sequence). Losses at the gene ends were 4 bases for V and 4 bases for J; bases not matched to a gene: 4. CDR3 length: 15 residues.

The V call is TRBV5-4, the J call TRBJ1-2; the D gene is possibly TRBD1 (5 bases). The CDR3 runs to 14 residues. Between the trimmed V and J ends, which lost 4 bases and 5 bases, there was a span of 15 bases. Germline assignment: CDR1 SGHNT and CDR2 YYREEE (reference sequence). CDR3 sequence (DNA): TGTGCCAGCAGCCCCCCAGGGTCGGAATATGGCTACACCTTC. Translation gives CASSPPGSEYGYTF.

The chain joins TRBV7-6 to TRBJ1-2, with TRBD1 identical over 10 bases. This CDR3 contains 14 residues. With 4 bases clipped from V and 8 bases from J, the junction kept 7 bases outside the gene matches. CDR1 is SGHVS and CDR2 is FNYEAQ in the germline V gene. The CDR3, as DNA: TGTGCCAGCAGCTCGACAGGGGGCCTTGCCGGCTACACCTTC. Translating it yields CASSSTGGLAGYTF.

As concerns this clone: The same CDR3 arises from other DNA sequences in this sample as well. The chain links TRBV5-4 to TRBJ2-7; TRBD1 matches 9 bases. Trimming removed 4 bases from V and 1 base from J; junction bases left unmatched: 3. The CDR3 spans 14 residues. Germline CDR1 SGHNT, CDR2 YYREEE (reference sequence). The CDR3 region has the DNA TGTGCCAGCAGCCCGGACAGGGGATCCTACGAGCAGTACTTC. Residues: CASSPDRGSYEQYF.

In DNA, the CDR3 is TGTGCCAGCAGCCAGACAGGGTCGACTGAAGCTTTCTTT. Protein: CASSQTGSTEAFF. The V and J genes are TRBV14 and TRBJ1-1; TRBD1 matches 7 bases. The junction had 3 bases not matched to a gene; V was cut back by 3 bases and J by 5 bases. Germline assignment: CDR1 SGHDN and CDR2 FVKESK. The CDR3 spans 13 residues.

The chain couples TRBV9 to TRBJ1-2; 8 bases are shared with TRBD1. This CDR3 has 14 amino acids. Germline trimming cut 4 bases from V and 6 bases from J; bases unmatched to any gene: 8. Looked up from germline, CDR1 is SGDLS and CDR2 is YYNGEE. The CDR3, as DNA: TGTGCCAGCAGCACAGGACAGGGACTCAATGGCTACACCTTC. The encoded protein is CASSTGQGLNGYTF. Looking up the rest from reference TRBV9 and TRBJ1-2 gives the full variable domain: DSGVTQTPKHLITATGQRVTLRCSPRSGDLSVYWYQQSLDQGLQFLIQYYNGEERAKGNILERFSAQQFPDLHSELNLSSLELGDSALYFCASSTGQGLNGYTFGSGTRLTVV.

This rearrangement joins TRBV5-1 to TRBJ2-6, with TRBD1 identical over 8 bases. This CDR3 is 17 amino acids long. The J segment lost 1 base and the V segment lost 3 bases, leaving 6 bases of the junction unmatched. CDR1 and CDR2 from the germline V gene are SGHRS and YFSETQ. CDR3 amino acids: CASSWQGASSGANVLTF. CDR3 DNA sequence: TGCGCCAGCAGCTGGCAGGGGGCTAGTTCTGGGGCCAACGTCCTGACTTTC.

This clone was observed a single time. The chain combines TRBV5-4 with TRBJ1-2, with 8 bases aligning to TRBD1. V gave up 4 bases and J gave up 4 bases; unmatched junction bases: 3. The CDR3 is made up of 13 amino acids. Germline CDR1 reads SGHNT; CDR2 reads YYREEE (reference sequence). CDR3 amino acids: CASSAQGGYGYTF. The CDR3 DNA follows: TGTGCCAGCAGCGCACAGGGGGGCTATGGCTACACCTTC.

This chain connects TRBV5-4 to TRBJ1-1, with 9 bases aligning to TRBD1. The V gene end was trimmed by 2 bases and the J gene end by 8 bases; junction bases not matched to a gene: 13. CDR3 length: 16 residues. Germline CDR1 reads SGHNT; CDR2 reads YYREEE (reference sequence). The CDR3 DNA sequence: TGTGCCAGCAGCTTTGGACAGGGGTGGACGGGGTTCGAAGCTTTCTTT. This translates into CASSFGQGWTGFEAFF.